A single sample gave rise to the 21 T cell receptor beta chains below, sequenced in a study of cytomegalovirus exposure and HLA in healthy donors. The primer mix had 60 Vbeta and 13 Jbeta primers. Sequenced by immunoSEQ multiplex PCR; TCRdb stores in-frame clones only, minus some. The sample carries 150,000 to 170,000 clones, about 76% recorded once. The sample taken for sequencing was PBMCs. The receptors stem from a young man in good health and CMV-seropositive.

This chain's CDR3 is CASSSQGADEQYF. CDR3 coding DNA: TGTGCCAGCAGCTCCCAGGGGGCGGACGAGCAGTACTTC. This rearrangement joins TRBV7-2 to TRBJ2-7; 8 nucleotides align to TRBD1. Germline V gene lookup returns CDR1 SGHTA and CDR2 FQGNSA. J lost 5 bases, V lost 4 bases, and 4 bases had no gene match. The CDR3 length is 13 residues.

There are many counts of this clone. The chain carries TRBV15 and TRBJ1-6, with unresolved D. V was shortened by 2 bases and J by 7 bases, with 9 bases between the two germline ends. From germline, CDR1 is LNHNV and CDR2 YYDKDF (reference sequence). This CDR3 has 14 amino acids. CDR3 DNA sequence: TGTGCCACCAGCAGACATCAGTTCAATTCACCCCTCCACTTT. Amino acids: CATSRHQFNSPLHF.

The CDR3 nucleotides read TGTGCCAGCAGTCCCTTCAGGGTGAACACTGAAGCTTTCTTT. Its translation is CASSPFRVNTEAFF. This chain joins TRBV7-9 and TRBJ1-1; maybe TRBD1 (5 bases). The V gene's germline CDR1 is SEHNR and CDR2 FQNEAQ (reference sequence). The CDR3 covers 14 residues. V was trimmed by 6 bases and J by 0 bases, leaving 11 bases between them.

The genes are TRBV15 and TRBJ2-1; TRBD2 might be the D (7 bases). This CDR3 comprises 15 residues. Trimming removed 5 bases at V and 5 bases at J, with 16 bases between. Germline V gene lookup returns CDR1 LNHNV and CDR2 YYDKDF (reference sequence). This chain's CDR3 is CATSPERGGHNEQFF. The CDR3 DNA is TGTGCCACCAGCCCCGAAAGGGGGGGACACAATGAGCAGTTCTTC. The variable domain in full, completed from reference TRBV15 and TRBJ2-1, reads DAMVIQNPRYQVTQFGKPVTLSCSQTLNHNVMYWYQQKSSQAPKLLFHYYDKDFNNEADTPDNFQSRRPNTSFCFLDIRSPGLGDTAMYLCATSPERGGHNEQFFGPGTRLTVL.

The rearrangement uses TRBV12-5 and TRBJ1-1; weak D call: TRBD1 (6 bases). Trimming stripped 7 bases from V and 0 bases from J, with 18 bases between. Germline values: CDR1 LGHNT, CDR2 FRNRAP. This CDR3 contains 16 residues. The CDR3 DNA sequence: TGTGCTAGTGTATGGGGGGGCAACATCATGAACACTGAAGCTTTCTTT. Residues: CASVWGGNIMNTEAFF.

This rearrangement joins TRBV19 to TRBJ1-4; perhaps TRBD1 as D (6 bases). CDR1 LNHDA and CDR2 SQIVND come from the germline V gene (reference sequence). Trimming shortened V by 9 bases and J by 5 bases, and 16 bases separated the two germline ends. CDR3 length: 14 amino acids. Written as DNA, the CDR3 is TGTGCCAGGAGAACAGGGCTTTTAAATGAAAAACTGTTTTTT. Translation gives CARRTGLLNEKLFF.

The V gene is TRBV6-5, the J gene TRBJ1-6; D remains unclear. Trimming pared 3 bases from V and 4 bases from J, leaving 7 bases between. The CDR3 spans 14 residues. CDR1 MNHEY and CDR2 SVGAGI come from the germline V gene. CDR3 sequence (DNA): TGTGCCAGCAGTTATTCTGTTTATAATTCACCCCTCCACTTT. Its protein is CASSYSVYNSPLHF.

The chain employs TRBV18 and TRBJ2-1, with 15 positions matching TRBD2. CDR3 length: 18 amino acids. Trimming at V came to 6 bases and at J to 4 bases, leaving 10 bases not matched to a gene. CDR1 is KGHSH and CDR2 is LQKENI in the germline V gene. The CDR3, as DNA: TGTGCCAGCTCCCTCGGACTAGCGGGGGGGGATAATTACAATGAGCAGTTCTTC. It is translated as CASSLGLAGGDNYNEQFF.

This rearrangement joins TRBV7-2 to TRBJ1-4; D perhaps matches TRBD1 (5 bases). The CDR3 spans 14 residues. The ends were cut back, 0 bases at V and 10 bases at J, with 12 bases in the middle. Germline assignment: CDR1 SGHTA and CDR2 FQGNSA. CDR3 sequence: CASSLALQGGKLFF. The CDR3 DNA reads TGTGCCAGCAGCTTAGCACTTCAGGGTGGAAAACTGTTTTTT.

The chain carries TRBV11-3 and TRBJ1-1; D might be TRBD1 (6 bases). CDR1 is SGHNT, CDR2 YENEEA, per germline. The V end was cut by 5 bases, the J end by 5 bases, with 15 bases between. CDR3 length: 14 amino acids. The DNA for the CDR3 is TGTGCCAGCAGCAAAGGACAGTCGGGGACTGAAGCTTTCTTT. Protein sequence: CASSKGQSGTEAFF.

The V call is TRBV5-6, the J call TRBJ1-5; D may be TRBD1 (5 bases). The CDR3 is 14 residues long. The V end lost 4 bases, the J end lost 4 bases, and 12 bases lay between the germline ends. CDR1 is SGHDT and CDR2 is YYEEEE in the germline V gene. This CDR3 reads CASSNRQLNQPQHF. The CDR3 bases are TGTGCCAGCAGCAACCGACAGTTAAATCAGCCCCAGCATTTT.

V usage is TRBV7-9 and J usage is TRBJ1-3; D not resolved. This CDR3 region has 15 residues. Between the trimmed V and J ends, which lost 5 bases and 0 bases, there was a span of 11 bases. The germline V gene has CDR1 SEHNR and CDR2 FQNEAQ (reference sequence). CDR3 coding DNA: TGTGCCAGCAGCCGGGGATCGGACTCTGGAAACACCATATATTTT. The encoded protein is CASSRGSDSGNTIYF.

This rearrangement joins TRBV29-1 to TRBJ2-7; D unclear. Per germline, CDR1 SQVTM and CDR2 ANQGSEA. Trimming removed 2 bases from V and 7 bases from J, with 9 bases in between. This CDR3 comprises 11 residues. CDR3: CSVETPREQYF. CDR3 bases: TGCAGCGTTGAAACCCCGAGAGAGCAGTACTTC.

This chain links TRBV27 with TRBJ2-7, with 7 bases matching TRBD2. The CDR3 has 12 amino acids. V was clipped by 2 bases and J by 7 bases; unmatched bases: 2. Germline CDR1 and CDR2: MNHEY and SMNVEV (reference sequence). The CDR3 protein is CASSLGGDEQYF. The DNA for the CDR3 is TGTGCCAGCAGTTTAGGGGGGGATGAGCAGTACTTC.

In regard to this clone: The same CDR3 is also encoded by other DNA sequences in this sample. The genes are TRBV10-1 and TRBJ2-3; TRBD2 aligns across 8 bases. Germline CDR1 and CDR2: WNHNN and SYGVQD (reference sequence). J gave up 5 bases and V 5 bases, and 6 bases lay outside the gene matches. CDR3 length: 14 amino acids. CDR3 loop: CASSTGTSLDTQYF. The CDR3 DNA follows: TGCGCCAGCAGTACCGGGACTAGTCTAGATACGCAGTATTTT.

This clone has a single count. This chain links TRBV6-6 with TRBJ1-3; 9 bases are shared with TRBD1. Germline-derived CDR1 and CDR2 are MNHNY and SVGAGI (reference sequence). This CDR3 has 16 amino acids. The ends lost 4 bases at V and 0 bases at J; junction bases unmatched: 4. The chain's CDR3 is CASSSQQGASGNTIYF. The CDR3 nucleotides are TGTGCCAGCAGTTCTCAACAGGGGGCCTCTGGAAACACCATATATTTT.

The rearrangement uses TRBV5-1 and TRBJ2-2; a weak D match, TRBD1 (5 bases). The CDR3 loop spans 15 amino acids. Between the trimmed V and J ends, which lost 0 bases and 2 bases, there was a span of 8 bases. Germline V gives CDR1 SGHRS, CDR2 YFSETQ. The chain's CDR3 is CASSLVQGNTGELFF. CDR3 bases: TGCGCCAGCAGCTTGGTCCAGGGAAACACCGGGGAGCTGTTTTTT.

CDR3 amino acids: CASRQAGYGYTF. CDR3 bases: TGTGCCAGTAGGCAGGCCGGCTATGGCTACACCTTC. The rearrangement links TRBV2 to TRBJ1-2; D not certain. V was shortened by 9 bases and J by 4 bases, with 12 bases between the two germline ends. CDR1 is SNHLY, CDR2 FYNNEI, per germline. The CDR3 sequence is 12 residues long.

This clone occurred a few times. The identical CDR3 is also encoded by other nucleotide sequences in the sample. The CDR3 nucleotides read TGTGCCAGTAGTATAGGGACAGGGGGGACCTACGAGCAGTACTTC. Residues: CASSIGTGGTYEQYF. The gene calls are TRBV19 and TRBJ2-7; 10 bases are a match to TRBD1. Looked up from germline, CDR1 is LNHDA and CDR2 is SQIVND (reference sequence). The V and J ends lost 1 base and 2 bases, in that order; junction bases with no gene match: 2. The CDR3 covers 15 residues.

The chain carries TRBV5-1 and TRBJ2-3; 11 positions match TRBD2. After removal of 7 bases from V and 4 bases from J, the junction contained 8 bases not matched to a gene. Germline V gene sequence: CDR1 SGHRS, CDR2 YFSETQ. This CDR3 has 15 residues. The CDR3 nucleotides read TGCGCCAGCGGAATAGCGGGAGGGCGGGCAGATACGCAGTATTTT. Protein sequence: CASGIAGGRADTQYF. The whole variable domain, filled in from reference TRBV5-1 and TRBJ2-3, reads KAGVTQTPRYLIKTRGQQVTLSCSPISGHRSVSWYQQTPGQGLQFLFEYFSETQRNKGNFPGRFSGRQFSNSRSEMNVSTLELGDSALYLCASGIAGGRADTQYFGPGTRLTVL.

This clone was picked up a small number of times. This chain links TRBV2 with TRBJ1-5, with a possible D match to TRBD1 (5 bases). V was trimmed by 6 bases and J by 6 bases, leaving 18 bases between them. Germline V lookup: CDR1 SNHLY, CDR2 FYNNEI. The CDR3 covers 15 residues. The CDR3 DNA reads TGTGCCAGCAGCCCCGTAGGGGAAGGAAGTCAGCCCCAGCATTTT. Residues: CASSPVGEGSQPQHF.